A single T cell receptor beta chain is shown here with its context. Its matching antigen is unknown. This entry is derived from a study of CD8 T cells in Susac syndrome. Broader study findings: The study's TCR sequencing and HLA analysis covered a relatively small number of individuals, and the study acknowledged this.

The ends lost 5 bases at V and 2 bases at J; junction bases unmatched: 5. CDR3 length: 14 amino acids. Germline CDR1 reads SGHTA; CDR2 reads FQGNSA. Negative isolation was applied to CD8+ and CD4+ T cells, and FACS enrichment was applied to TEMRA cells. Reverse transcription of about 0.5 to 1 ug RNA used random hexamers. A multiplex approach, immunoSEQ multiplex PCR, amplified TCR beta CDR3 across 54 Vbeta and 13 Jbeta. TCRdb recomputed calls from the immunoSEQ multiplex PCR reads with MiXCR, one row per CDR3 protein. The sample includes 180,000 or so distinct CDR3 sequences, approximately 94% of them seen just once.

The chain has TRBV7-2 and TRBJ2-7; 8 bases agree with TRBD2. Sequencing was carried out using CD4+ T cells from PBMCs. The sequence came from a human donor with multiple sclerosis. This chain's CDR3 is CASSLVAGPYEQYF. The CDR3 nucleotides read TGTGCCAGCAGCCTCGTAGCGGGGCCCTACGAGCAGTACTTC. Filled out from reference TRBV7-2 and TRBJ2-7, the complete variable domain reads GAGVSQSPSNKVTEKGKDVELRCDPISGHTALYWYRQSLGQGLEFLIYFQGNSAPDKSGLPSDRFSAERTGGSVSTLTIQRTQQEDSAVYLCASSLVAGPYEQYFGPGTRLTVT.